Listed here are 23 T cell receptor beta chains from one sample, sequenced in a study of CD8 T cells in ankylosing spondylitis. TCRdb redid the calling of the 5' RACE reads with MiXCR, one entry per CDR3 protein. The sample contains about 35,000 distinct CDR3 sequences, approximately 10% of which appear only once. The sample was blood, either unsorted or a sorted T cell fraction (not recorded which). The receptors shown here come from a male donor with ankylosing spondylitis or in good health (not recorded which).

In its sample, this clonotype was seen many times. The chain joins TRBV20-1 to TRBJ1-1; maybe TRBD1 (6 bases). The CDR3 totals 13 residues. CDR1 and CDR2 from the germline V gene are DFQATT and SNEGSKA (reference sequence). The V end lost 6 bases, the J end lost 5 bases, and 16 bases lay between the germline ends. CDR3 in amino acids: CSAPKGGFTEAFF. The CDR3 DNA sequence: TGCAGTGCCCCGAAGGGGGGCTTTACTGAAGCTTTCTTT.

This clonotype was picked up many times. The chain carries TRBV28 and TRBJ2-3, with 7 bases identical to TRBD2. In germline, CDR1 is MDHEN, CDR2 SYDVKM. V was pared by 2 bases and J by 2 bases, with 4 bases of the junction left unmatched. The CDR3 contains 15 residues. The CDR3 DNA reads TGTGCCAGCAGTTTACCCCTAGCGGACACAGATACGCAGTATTTT. The encoded protein is CASSLPLADTDTQYF.

This clonotype has ten or more counts. CDR3 residues: CASSSGLAVPPNVLTF. CDR3 sequence (DNA): TGTGCCAGTAGTTCTGGACTAGCGGTGCCCCCTAACGTCCTGACTTTC. The gene calls are TRBV19 and TRBJ2-6; TRBD2 matches 10 bases. CDR3 size: 16 residues. Germline V lookup: CDR1 LNHDA, CDR2 SQIVND (reference sequence). V shed 5 bases, J shed 10 bases, and the junction held 11 bases outside the gene matches.

This clonotype was seen many times. The chain couples TRBV5-1 to TRBJ2-7; 12 bases map to TRBD2. Germline V gives CDR1 SGHRS, CDR2 YFSETQ. This CDR3 spans 17 amino acids. Unmatched junction bases numbered 13, after V lost 4 bases and J lost 5 bases. The CDR3 is CASSLAPRLAGENEQYF. DNA of the CDR3: TGCGCCAGCAGCCTCGCCCCGAGACTAGCGGGAGAGAACGAGCAGTACTTC.

This clonotype was counted ten times or more. The gene calls are TRBV20-1 and TRBJ2-7, with unresolved D. Trimming took off 5 bases at V and 10 bases at J, with 12 bases between the two ends. The CDR3 runs 10 residues. Germline V lookup: CDR1 DFQATT, CDR2 SNEGSKA (reference sequence). CDR3 bases: TGCAGTGCTCGCAACGAGTTCCAGTACTTC. This gives the protein CSARNEFQYF.

V and J are TRBV10-3 and TRBJ1-1; 9 bases are shared with TRBD1. V was clipped by 6 bases and J by 4 bases; unmatched bases: 3. The germline V gene encodes CDR1 ENHRY and CDR2 SYGVKD. This CDR3 is 13 amino acids long. The DNA for the CDR3 is TGTGCCATCAGCCGGACAGGGGCCACTGAAGCTTTCTTT. Its translation is CAISRTGATEAFF.

In its sample, this clonotype was seen a few times. The gene calls are TRBV29-1 and TRBJ2-3; 9 bases are shared with TRBD2. V was clipped by 7 bases and J by 0 bases; unmatched bases: 8. Germline V gene data show CDR1 as SQVTM and CDR2 as ANQGSEA. This CDR3 region has 15 residues. Written as DNA, the CDR3 is TGCAGCGGCTTGACTAGCGGAGCTAGCACAGATACGCAGTATTTT. Its protein product is CSGLTSGASTDTQYF.

This clonotype was found many times. The V call is TRBV5-1, the J call TRBJ2-7; 10 bases agree with TRBD1. Trimming cost V 3 bases and J 0 bases; bases outside gene matches: 0. In germline, CDR1 is SGHRS, CDR2 YFSETQ. The CDR3 length is 14 residues. This CDR3 reads CASSWTGGSYEQYF. As DNA, the CDR3 is TGCGCCAGCAGCTGGACAGGGGGCTCCTACGAGCAGTACTTC.

This chain connects TRBV29-1 to TRBJ2-5; 10 bases agree with TRBD2. The germline gives CDR1 SQVTM, CDR2 ANQGSEA. Trimming cost V 7 bases and J 5 bases; bases outside gene matches: 10. The CDR3 runs 14 residues. CDR3 sequence (DNA): TGCAGCGGGGGACTAGCGAGATTAAAGGAGACCCAGTACTTC. Translated: CSGGLARLKETQYF.

This clonotype was seen ten or more times. The rearrangement links TRBV6-1 to TRBJ2-7; D is unclear. The germline V gene encodes CDR1 MNHNS and CDR2 SASEGT. CDR3 length: 11 amino acids. Trimming cost V 4 bases and J 5 bases, with 6 bases left between them. Here the CDR3 DNA reads TGTGCCAGCAGTGGGCACCACGAGCAGTACTTC. Amino acid sequence: CASSGHHEQYF.

The chain has TRBV9 and TRBJ2-3; D remains unclear. V lost 0 bases, J lost 2 bases, and 10 bases lay in between. This CDR3 contains 15 residues. Germline loops: CDR1 SGDLS, CDR2 YYNGEE. The CDR3 DNA follows: TGTGCCAGCAGCGTAGTCCCCCAGCACACAGATACGCAGTATTTT. Residues: CASSVVPQHTDTQYF.

This clonotype was detected ten times or more. CDR3: CASSSFRGSQETQYF. CDR3 DNA: TGTGCCAGCAGCTCATTTCGGGGGTCGCAAGAGACCCAGTACTTC. The V gene is TRBV7-6, the J gene TRBJ2-5, with D perhaps TRBD2 (6 bases). Germline V gene lookup returns CDR1 SGHVS and CDR2 FNYEAQ. V was pared by 4 bases and J by 2 bases, with 14 bases between. The CDR3 runs to 15 residues.

This clonotype has at least ten counts. V gene TRBV27 combines with J gene TRBJ1-5; unclear D gene. The germline gives CDR1 MNHEY, CDR2 SMNVEV (reference sequence). V lost 7 bases, J lost 0 bases, and 19 bases lay in between. CDR3 length: 17 residues. CDR3 nucleotides: TGTGCCAGCAACCCCCTGGAGAGGGCTTATAGCAATCAGCCCCAGCATTTT. It is translated as CASNPLERAYSNQPQHF.

This clonotype was detected ten times or more. This CDR3 is CASSPPGLASYEQYF. DNA for the CDR3: TGTGCCAGCAGCCCTCCGGGACTAGCATCCTACGAGCAGTACTTC. The chain carries TRBV14 and TRBJ2-7, with 9 bases that match TRBD2. Unmatched junction bases numbered 5, after V lost 4 bases and J lost 1 base. This CDR3 contains 15 residues. Germline V gives CDR1 SGHDN, CDR2 FVKESK.

The rearrangement uses TRBV6-2 or TRBV6-3 and TRBJ2-1; weak D call: TRBD2 (6 bases). V was pared by 8 bases and J by 1 base, with 18 bases between. CDR1 is MNHEY, CDR2 SVGEGT, per germline. This CDR3 is built from 16 residues. CDR3 DNA: TGTGCCAGCGGTCCCGTCGGGAGAGGGTCCTACAATGAGCAGTTCTTC. The encoded protein is CASGPVGRGSYNEQFF.

The genes are TRBV4-2 and TRBJ2-1, with 10 bases aligning to TRBD2. The germline V gene encodes CDR1 LGHNA and CDR2 YNFKEQ. V shed 1 base, J shed 2 bases, and the junction held 2 bases outside the gene matches. The CDR3 has 16 amino acids. Here the CDR3 DNA reads TGTGCCAGCAGCCAAGGCGGGACTAGCGCCTACAATGAGCAGTTCTTC. It specifies CASSQGGTSAYNEQFF.

The sample holds many counts of this clonotype. The junction departs from germline at one end; a sequencing error may be responsible. This chain connects TRBV15 to TRBJ2-1; 8 bases align to TRBD2. The CDR3 consists of 21 residues. Per germline, CDR1 LNHNV and CDR2 YYDKDF (reference sequence). The CDR3 DNA follows: TGTGCCACCAGCGGAGAAGGAGACGAGTCGGGAGGGCCGTTTTTCCACAATGAGCAGTTCTTC. Translation: CATSGEGDESGGPFFHNEQFF.

This clonotype was counted many times. The chain joins TRBV6-1 to TRBJ1-1, with TRBD1 as a possible D gene (6 bases). Trimming removed 8 bases from V and 0 bases from J, with 16 bases in between. The CDR3 is made up of 15 amino acids. CDR1 is MNHNS and CDR2 is SASEGT in the germline V gene. The CDR3 DNA follows: TGTGCCAGCCACCGGGGGGCAGGTCTGAACACTGAAGCTTTCTTT. Its translation is CASHRGAGLNTEAFF.

This clonotype showed up many times. The rearrangement uses TRBV20-1 and TRBJ1-1; 8 bases are a match to TRBD1. The CDR3 is 13 residues long. CDR1 and CDR2 from the germline V gene are DFQATT and SNEGSKA (reference sequence). Trimming cost V 6 bases and J 1 base; bases outside gene matches: 4. Written as DNA, the CDR3 is TGCAGTGCCCGGGACAGGCGGAACACTGAAGCTTTCTTT. This encodes CSARDRRNTEAFF.

There are many counts of this clonotype. The chain has TRBV11-2 and TRBJ1-2; D gene uncertain. There are 14 residues in the CDR3. Germline V gene data show CDR1 as SGHAT and CDR2 as FQNNGV. V dropped 1 base and J dropped 4 bases, with 10 bases sitting between them. The CDR3 sequence: CASSLGRGGYGYTF. CDR3 DNA: TGTGCCAGCAGCTTAGGACGAGGAGGCTATGGCTACACCTTC.

Many counts were recorded for this clonotype. The chain carries TRBV6-5 and TRBJ2-3; D ambiguous. The V gene's germline CDR1 is MNHEY and CDR2 SVGAGI. With 3 bases removed from V and 6 bases from J, the gap between germline ends came to 16 bases. The CDR3 is 15 amino acids. The CDR3 region is CASSYGGQEVDTQYF. CDR3 DNA sequence: TGTGCCAGCAGTTATGGTGGGCAGGAAGTCGATACGCAGTATTTT.

The chain has TRBV4-2 and TRBJ2-7; D remains ambiguous. CDR3 size: 16 residues. V was pared by 0 bases and J by 4 bases, with 16 bases between. Germline V gene data show CDR1 as LGHNA and CDR2 as YNFKEQ. This CDR3 is CASSQEGSDPRYEQYF. In DNA, the CDR3 is TGTGCCAGCAGCCAAGAAGGTTCCGACCCCCGATACGAGCAGTACTTC.

This clonotype was found many times. The chain links TRBV5-4 to TRBJ2-3; 8 bases are a match to TRBD1. The CDR3 totals 15 residues. Germline V gene data show CDR1 as SGHNT and CDR2 as YYREEE (reference sequence). The V and J ends lost 2 bases and 7 bases, in that order; junction bases with no gene match: 9. As DNA, the CDR3 is TGTGCCAGCAGCTTAGACAGGGGCCGCACGAATACGCAGTATTTT. It is translated as CASSLDRGRTNTQYF.